The clone carrying this T cell receptor (beta chain) was seen more than once but under ten times. TCRdb re-called the RT-PCR reads through MiXCR, storing one row per CDR3 protein. The data show more than 700,000 distinct CDR3 sequences, around 21% seen once. From germline, CDR1 is LGHNA and CDR2 YSLEER. V lost 3 bases to trimming and J lost 2 bases; unmatched junction nucleotides: 12. This CDR3 is built from 18 residues. The sample is drawn from a study of response to subunit inactivated influenza vaccine. This TCR came from a man over 45 who received an inactivated influenza vaccine. Sequenced here: PBMCs from blood, sampled about 5 days after vaccination. This chain uses TRBV4-3 with TRBJ2-3; 9 bases line up with TRBD2. CDR3 bases: TGCGCCAGCAGCCATAGTGTTCTGACTAGCGGAAACACAGATACGCAGTATTTT. Translation: CASSHSVLTSGNTDTQYF.